Below are 30 T cell receptor beta chains sequenced from a single sample in a study of vaccination and CD4 T cells after COVID-19. These receptors lack a known antigen. Sequence data for DNA of cultured CD4+ T cells were generated by the Oncomine TCR Beta short-read assay. TCRdb redid the calling of the PCR reads with MiXCR, one entry per CDR3 protein. The sample lists 10,000 or so distinct CDR3 sequences; 32% were seen once. Treatment noted: approximately nine-day PBMC culture with coronavirus spike peptide pools or control peptides (ViraFEST assay). Sequencing was carried out using cultured CD4+ T cells from blood. The receptors stem from a human donor with COVID-19.

The genes are TRBV19 and TRBJ1-2, with D maybe TRBD1 (5 bases). V was clipped by 0 bases and J by 7 bases, with 12 bases between them. CDR1 and CDR2 from the germline V gene are LNHDA and SQIVND (reference sequence). The CDR3 spans 14 residues. CDR3 region: CASSIETGGGGYTF. The DNA of the CDR3 is TGTGCCAGTAGTATAGAAACAGGTGGTGGTGGCTACACCTTC. The full variable domain, in which reference TRBV19 and TRBJ1-2 provide the parts outside the CDR3, is DGGITQSPKYLFRKEGQNVTLSCEQNLNHDAMYWYRQDPGQGLRLIYYSQIVNDFQKGDIAEGYSVSREKKESFPLTVTSAQKNPTAFYLCASSIETGGGGYTFGSGTRLTVV.

Only a few counts were recorded for this clonotype. CDR3 sequence: CASSQGFIAGELFF. The CDR3 DNA reads TGTGCCAGCAGCCAAGGGTTTATCGCCGGGGAGCTGTTTTTT. This rearrangement joins TRBV4-2 to TRBJ2-2; no clear D gene. CDR1 is LGHNA, CDR2 YNFKEQ, per germline. Trimming left V 1 base short and J 6 bases short, with 9 bases between. The CDR3 covers 14 residues.

This clonotype has just a few counts. This chain links TRBV11-3 with TRBJ2-1; the D is unclear. CDR3 size: 16 residues. The V gene lost 5 bases and the J gene lost 2 bases, with 16 bases spanning the gap. Germline CDR1 and CDR2: SGHNT and YENEEA. CDR3 nucleotides: TGTGCCAGCAGCCCCACCGACTCCAGCACCTACAATGAGCAGTTCTTC. Translation gives CASSPTDSSTYNEQFF.

In its sample, this clonotype was seen a few times. This CDR3 reads CASRDWGGGEQYF. In DNA, the CDR3 is TGTGCCAGCAGAGACTGGGGAGGAGGCGAGCAGTACTTC. The chain combines TRBV6-1 with TRBJ2-7; tentatively, D is TRBD2 (6 bases). Germline loops: CDR1 MNHNS, CDR2 SASEGT. This CDR3 has 13 amino acids. V shed 6 bases and J shed 6 bases, with 15 bases lying between them.

This clonotype was detected a few times. One end of the junction fails to match germline, which may point to a read error. The gene calls are TRBV7-7 and TRBJ1-5; D perhaps matches TRBD1 (5 bases). This CDR3 is built from 14 residues. Germline CDR1 reads SSHAT; CDR2 reads FNYEAQ (reference sequence). The CDR3, as DNA: TGTGCTAGCAGCTTACACAGGCCCAATCAGCCCCAGCATTTT. It encodes CASSLHRPNQPQHF.

This clonotype has a handful of counts. V and J are TRBV7-9 and TRBJ1-6; D might be TRBD1 (6 bases). This CDR3 region has 15 residues. The germline gives CDR1 SEHNR, CDR2 FQNEAQ (reference sequence). Trimming removed 5 bases at V and 9 bases at J, with 17 bases between. The CDR3 nucleotides are TGTGCCAGCAGCGTTTCCGACAGGCTGGTTTCACCCCTCCACTTT. As protein: CASSVSDRLVSPLHF.

This clonotype showed up just a few times. The chain uses TRBV19 and TRBJ1-6; 7 bases fit TRBD1. The CDR3 runs 19 residues. Per the germline V gene, CDR1 is LNHDA and CDR2 is SQIVND (reference sequence). V lost 5 bases, J lost 0 bases, and 13 bases stayed unmatched. CDR3 loop: CASSEPLVTGHSYNSPLHF. The DNA for the CDR3 is TGTGCCAGTAGTGAGCCGCTTGTGACAGGGCACTCCTATAATTCACCCCTCCACTTT.

This clonotype turned up a few times. The chain recombines TRBV11-3 with TRBJ2-2, with D tentatively TRBD2 (6 bases). This CDR3 has 17 residues. Per the germline V gene, CDR1 is SGHNT and CDR2 is YENEEA. The V gene lost 0 bases and the J gene lost 0 bases, with 11 bases spanning the gap. For the CDR3, the DNA is TGTGCCAGCAGCTTAGATCGGTGGGGGGCGAACACCGGGGAGCTGTTTTTT. It codes for CASSLDRWGANTGELFF.

V and J are TRBV14 and TRBJ1-6; possibly TRBD1 for D (6 bases). This CDR3 has 17 amino acids. V lost 0 bases, J lost 4 bases, and 13 bases lay in between. Per germline, CDR1 SGHDN and CDR2 FVKESK. The CDR3 sequence: CASSQDGGQTYNSPLHF. The CDR3 DNA sequence: TGTGCCAGCAGCCAAGATGGGGGGCAGACATATAATTCACCCCTCCACTTT.

This chain uses TRBV18 with TRBJ2-3; D is uncertain. V shed 2 bases and J shed 4 bases, with 16 bases lying between them. The CDR3 extends over 16 amino acids. Germline values: CDR1 KGHSH, CDR2 LQKENI. The CDR3 here is CASSPSLTSTPDTQYF. The CDR3 DNA reads TGTGCCAGCTCACCAAGCTTAACTTCGACCCCAGATACGCAGTATTTT. The variable domain in full, completed from reference TRBV18 and TRBJ2-3, reads NAGVMQNPRHLVRRRGQEARLRCSPMKGHSHVYWYRQLPEEGLKFMVYLQKENIIDESGMPKERFSAEFPKEGPSILRIQQVVRGDSAAYFCASSPSLTSTPDTQYFGPGTRLTVL.

V and J are TRBV27 and TRBJ2-3; TRBD1 aligns across 7 bases. Trimming removed 10 bases from V and 4 bases from J; junction bases left unmatched: 14. The germline V gene has CDR1 MNHEY and CDR2 SMNVEV (reference sequence). The CDR3 extends over 15 amino acids. CDR3 loop: CAIAPTGDGSDTQYF. CDR3 in DNA: TGTGCCATTGCCCCAACAGGGGACGGCTCAGATACGCAGTATTTT.

About this clonotype: At one end, the junction sequence differs from germline, possibly due to a read error. The V call is TRBV6-1, the J call TRBJ2-1, with 7 nucleotides matching TRBD2. CDR1 is MNHNS and CDR2 is SASEGT in the germline V gene. This CDR3 spans 13 amino acids. The CDR3 loop reads CASSRDPTHPSGF. The CDR3 region has the DNA TGTGCCAGCAGTCGCGACCCAACCCATCCTAGCGGCTTC.

This clonotype was counted a few times. The rearrangement joins TRBV7-9 to TRBJ2-7; 10 bases are shared with TRBD2. Germline lookup yields CDR1 SEHNR and CDR2 FQNEAQ (reference sequence). The CDR3 is 15 amino acids. With V trimmed by 4 bases and J by 4 bases, 7 bases remained unmatched. CDR3 region: CASSSSGGAFYEQYF. CDR3 sequence (DNA): TGTGCCAGCAGCTCTAGCGGGGGCGCCTTTTACGAGCAGTACTTC.

This clonotype was detected a few times. The CDR3 is CASSPWGYTEAFF. The CDR3 coding sequence is TGTGCCAGCTCACCATGGGGGTACACTGAAGCTTTCTTT. This chain connects TRBV18 to TRBJ1-1, with D possibly matching TRBD1 (5 bases). Germline V gene data show CDR1 as KGHSH and CDR2 as LQKENI. V was trimmed by 2 bases and J by 3 bases, leaving 7 bases between them. This CDR3 has 13 amino acids. Full variable domain (outside the CDR3, taken from reference TRBV18 and TRBJ1-1): NAGVMQNPRHLVRRRGQEARLRCSPMKGHSHVYWYRQLPEEGLKFMVYLQKENIIDESGMPKERFSAEFPKEGPSILRIQQVVRGDSAAYFCASSPWGYTEAFFGQGTRLTVV.

The chain has TRBV6-9 and TRBJ2-1; the D gene is possibly TRBD2 (6 bases). Looked up from germline, CDR1 is MNHGY and CDR2 is SVAAGI. V shed 7 bases and J shed 0 bases, with 19 bases lying between them. The CDR3 runs to 17 residues. The CDR3 DNA follows: TGTGCCAGCACCGGCCAGTTTCTCGGGAGCTCCTACAATGAGCAGTTCTTC. Amino acid sequence: CASTGQFLGSSYNEQFF.

The chain has TRBV7-9 and TRBJ2-3; D uncertain. The CDR3 spans 13 residues. Germline CDR1 reads SEHNR; CDR2 reads FQNEAQ (reference sequence). The ends were cut back, 2 bases at V and 6 bases at J, with 9 bases in the middle. The CDR3 DNA is TGTGCCAGCAGCTTACGCCAGGTTGATACGCAGTATTTT. It encodes CASSLRQVDTQYF.

This clonotype was counted a few times. V is TRBV20-1 and J is TRBJ2-7, with a possible D match to TRBD2 (6 bases). Trimming left V 1 base short and J 2 bases short, with 12 bases between. Germline loops: CDR1 DFQATT, CDR2 SNEGSKA (reference sequence). The CDR3 has 14 amino acids. CDR3 amino acids: CSARGRDFAYEQYF. CDR3 nucleotide sequence: TGCAGTGCTAGAGGGCGGGACTTCGCCTACGAGCAGTACTTC.

This chain links TRBV5-4 with TRBJ1-2; the D gene is possibly TRBD1 (5 bases). CDR3 size: 14 residues. In germline, CDR1 is SGHNT, CDR2 YYREEE (reference sequence). V was cut by 5 bases and J by 1 base, with 12 bases left in between. This CDR3 is CASRNRQINYGYTF. For the CDR3, the DNA is TGTGCCAGCAGGAACCGACAGATTAACTATGGCTACACCTTC.

This chain uses TRBV7-2 with TRBJ1-6; D is undetermined. Trimming shortened V by 2 bases and J by 7 bases, and 9 bases separated the two germline ends. This CDR3 has 14 amino acids. In germline, CDR1 is SGHTA, CDR2 FQGNSA. CDR3 residues: CASSLYRENSPLHF. For the CDR3, the DNA is TGTGCCAGCAGCTTATATAGGGAGAATTCACCCCTCCACTTT.

The sample holds a few counts of this clonotype. The chain combines TRBV19 with TRBJ2-2; 7 bases are shared with TRBD1. The CDR3 totals 15 residues. Germline CDR1 is LNHDA and CDR2 is SQIVND (reference sequence). V trimming: 4 bases; J trimming: 4 bases; junction bases outside the gene matches: 6. CDR3 nucleotide sequence: TGTGCCAGTAGTACACAGACAGGGCGCACCGGGGAGCTGTTTTTT. Translated: CASSTQTGRTGELFF.

The V gene is TRBV10-3, the J gene TRBJ1-6; perhaps TRBD1 as D (6 bases). The CDR3 consists of 17 residues. V lost 0 bases to trimming and J lost 7 bases, with 16 bases between them. Per germline, CDR1 ENHRY and CDR2 SYGVKD. CDR3 amino acids: CAISESSGVRGNSPLHF. Here the CDR3 DNA reads TGTGCCATCAGTGAGTCATCGGGGGTCAGGGGAAATTCACCCCTCCACTTT.

This clonotype was seen a few times. The chain combines TRBV23-1 with TRBJ1-6; possibly TRBD1 for D (5 bases). TRBV23-1 is sorted into the ORF group, with uncertain function. The CDR3 consists of 14 residues. The V end was cut by 0 bases, the J end by 11 bases, with 11 bases between. DNA of the CDR3: TGCGCCAGCAGTCAATCGGTCAGGGAAGCACCCCTCCACTTT. As protein: CASSQSVREAPLHF.

V and J are TRBV20-1 and TRBJ2-5; TRBD2 matches 13 bases. The J segment lost 5 bases and the V segment lost 3 bases, leaving 3 bases of the junction unmatched. Per germline, CDR1 DFQATT and CDR2 SNEGSKA (reference sequence). CDR3 length: 14 amino acids. CDR3 bases: TGCAGTGCTAGTTTACTAGCGGGGGGGGAGACCCAGTACTTC. Translated: CSASLLAGGETQYF.

The sample holds a few counts of this clonotype. The rearrangement uses TRBV2 and TRBJ1-5, with D unresolved. Trimming pared 7 bases from V and 4 bases from J, leaving 20 bases between. Germline V lookup: CDR1 SNHLY, CDR2 FYNNEI. This CDR3 spans 16 amino acids. CDR3 bases: TGTGCCAGCAAAACCCTGACGTCGGCGGAAAATCAGCCCCAGCATTTT. This gives the protein CASKTLTSAENQPQHF.

The chain recombines TRBV20-1 with TRBJ2-6; D ambiguous. This CDR3 has 14 amino acids. CDR1 DFQATT and CDR2 SNEGSKA come from the germline V gene (reference sequence). V dropped 3 bases and J dropped 2 bases, with 8 bases sitting between them. CDR3 nucleotide sequence: TGCAGTGCTAGGAAATGGACTGGGGCCAACGTCCTGACTTTC. It yields the protein CSARKWTGANVLTF.

This chain uses TRBV4-3 with TRBJ1-2; D remains ambiguous. CDR1 is LGHNA and CDR2 is YSLEER in the germline V gene. CDR3 length: 13 residues. The ends were cut back, 5 bases at V and 2 bases at J, with 9 bases in the middle. The chain's CDR3 is CASSSLINYGYTF. CDR3 nucleotide sequence: TGCGCCAGCAGCTCATTGATCAACTATGGCTACACCTTC.

The chain couples TRBV11-3 to TRBJ2-7; unclear D gene. The ends were cut back, 0 bases at V and 7 bases at J, with 16 bases in the middle. CDR1 is SGHNT, CDR2 YENEEA, per germline. There are 15 residues in the CDR3. CDR3 protein: CASSLEPKPFWEQYF. In DNA, the CDR3 is TGTGCCAGCAGCTTAGAGCCCAAACCTTTTTGGGAGCAGTACTTC.

The CDR3 loop reads CASRRQSDRLNTEAFF. The CDR3 nucleotides are TGTGCCAGCAGACGGCAGTCAGACAGGTTGAACACTGAAGCTTTCTTT. The gene calls are TRBV5-4 and TRBJ1-1, with a weak D call TRBD1 (6 bases). Trimming left V 5 bases short and J 0 bases short, with 17 bases between. Germline values: CDR1 SGHNT, CDR2 YYREEE (reference sequence). This CDR3 spans 16 amino acids.

Turning to this clonotype: The CDR3 carries no conserved terminal phenylalanine or tryptophan, so it likely arises from a read error. Because the CDR3's place on the DNA is in doubt, the DNA is left out and the CDR3 is given as listed by TCRdb. The rearrangement links TRBV18 to TRBJ1-6; the DNA was not used to check the table's D call, TRBD1. Germline loops: CDR1 KGHSH, CDR2 LQKENI. The CDR3 has 16 residues if both end residues are counted. The CDR3 protein is CASSPNFPQGVFTPPL.

This clonotype was observed a few times. The chain joins TRBV6-1 to TRBJ1-2, with 8 bases matching TRBD1. The CDR3 has 14 residues. V gave up 8 bases and J gave up 5 bases; unmatched junction bases: 10. Germline V lookup: CDR1 MNHNS, CDR2 SASEGT. CDR3 in DNA: TGTGCCAGCCGACAGGGGCGTCCTGAATATGGCTACACCTTC. Translation: CASRQGRPEYGYTF.